The following is a T cell receptor (beta chain) sequence with its context. Its target is not known. By flow cytometry, patients selected for sequencing had shown an expansion of CD8+CD57+ cells. Genomic DNA, the template, was used for profiling of the TCR beta VDJ and CDR3. TCRdb ran MiXCR on the reads and lists one entry per CDR3 protein. Among about 240,000 distinct CDR3 sequences listed, roughly half were seen once. This sample was included in a study of CD8+CD57+ T cells in acquired aplastic anemia. About the research overall: The sorted CD4+ and CD8+ cells yielded an average approximately 3 ug of DNA. General study points: In common between the patients and the controls were nearly 30 CD8+ CDR3 sequences. Researchers reported that CD8+ Simpson's diversity was not significantly different in patients versus controls.

CDR1 and CDR2 from the germline V gene are SGDLS and YYNGEE. V lost 3 bases to trimming and J lost 4 bases, with 10 bases between them. The length of the CDR3 is 13 residues. The rearrangement uses TRBV9 and TRBJ1-1; D gene ambiguous. Sequencing was done on a sample of sorted CD4+, CD8+, or CD8+CD57+ T cells (not recorded which) from PBMCs. The TCR originated in a human donor with aplastic anemia. In DNA, the CDR3 is TGTGCCAGCAGCGGTACCATTGGCACTGAAGCTTTCTTT. Translating it yields CASSGTIGTEAFF. Based on the CDR3 plus reference TRBV9 and TRBJ1-1, the full variable domain is DSGVTQTPKHLITATGQRVTLRCSPRSGDLSVYWYQQSLDQGLQFLIQYYNGEERAKGNILERFSAQQFPDLHSELNLSSLELGDSALYFCASSGTIGTEAFFGQGTRLTVV.